This T cell receptor beta chain was observed in a study of neurological immune-mediated disorders. This clonotype has a count of ten or more. It was by 5'RACE with 10-nucleotide random UMIs that the cDNA was made. TCRdb passed the 5' RACE reads through MiXCR, listing each CDR3 protein once. This table holds tens of thousands of distinct CDR3 sequences, approximately 6% found once. Trimming cost V 0 bases and J 2 bases, with 17 bases left between them. The V gene's germline CDR1 is SGHRS and CDR2 YFSETQ. The CDR3 spans 17 residues. Time point given: longitudinal time-point 2. The sample consisted of PBMCs. The rearrangement uses TRBV5-1 and TRBJ1-1, with D possibly being TRBD1 (5 bases). The origin of this receptor is a woman aged 60-75 years with multiple sclerosis. The CDR3 spells CASSLAGRRRLNTEAFF. The DNA for the CDR3 is TGCGCCAGCAGCTTGGCGGGACGGCGAAGGCTAAACACTGAAGCTTTCTTT. Based on the CDR3 plus reference TRBV5-1 and TRBJ1-1, the full variable domain is KAGVTQTPRYLIKTRGQQVTLSCSPISGHRSVSWYQQTPGQGLQFLFEYFSETQRNKGNFPGRFSGRQFSNSRSEMNVSTLELGDSALYLCASSLAGRRRLNTEAFFGQGTRLTVV.